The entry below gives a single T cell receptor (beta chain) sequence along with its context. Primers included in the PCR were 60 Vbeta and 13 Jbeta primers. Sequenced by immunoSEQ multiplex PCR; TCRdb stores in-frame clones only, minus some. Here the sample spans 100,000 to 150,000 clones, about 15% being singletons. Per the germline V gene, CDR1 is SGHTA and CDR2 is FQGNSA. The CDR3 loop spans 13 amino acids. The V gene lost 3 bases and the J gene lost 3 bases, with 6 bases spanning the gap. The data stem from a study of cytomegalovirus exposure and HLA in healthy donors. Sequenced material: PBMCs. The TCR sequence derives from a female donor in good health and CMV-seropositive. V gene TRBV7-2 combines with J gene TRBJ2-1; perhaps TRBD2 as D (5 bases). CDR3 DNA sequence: TGTGCCAGCAGCTTCGGGGACTACAATGAGCAGTTCTTC. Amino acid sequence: CASSFGDYNEQFF.